Following are 22 T cell receptor beta chains from one sample sequenced in a study of lymphopenia after photon versus proton radiotherapy. Generated by immunoSEQ multiplex PCR, the TCRdb table keeps only in-frame clones and is missing some. This table holds about 53,000 clones, around 82% found once. Sequenced here: peripheral blood, sampled from a patient treated with photon-based radiotherapy. These receptor sequences come from a man in his fifties with gastric cancer.

The chain recombines TRBV18 with TRBJ2-1; D is undetermined. V was pared by 2 bases and J by 5 bases, with 10 bases between. The CDR3 loop spans 14 amino acids. Germline CDR1 reads KGHSH; CDR2 reads LQKENI. DNA of the CDR3: TGTGCCAGCTCACCAATCCAGAAAGACAATGAGCAGTTCTTC. Its protein product is CASSPIQKDNEQFF.

The rearrangement links TRBV19 to TRBJ2-7, with D perhaps matching TRBD1 or TRBD2 (5 bases each). The germline V gene has CDR1 LNHDA and CDR2 SQIVND (reference sequence). This CDR3 spans 15 amino acids. Between the trimmed V and J ends, which lost 1 base and 2 bases, there was a span of 12 bases. The CDR3, as DNA: TGTGCCAGTAGTATAGTCCCGGGACCTACCTACGAGCAGTACTTC. Amino acid sequence: CASSIVPGPTYEQYF.

V and J are TRBV28 and TRBJ1-2, with D tentatively TRBD1 (6 bases). Germline V gene lookup returns CDR1 MDHEN and CDR2 SYDVKM. The CDR3 spans 14 residues. Trimming took 5 bases from V and 5 from J, leaving 15 bases between them. CDR3 loop: CASSRAGVGYGYTF. DNA of the CDR3: TGTGCCAGCAGTAGGGCAGGGGTAGGGTATGGCTACACCTTC.

This clone was seen more than once but under ten times. This chain connects TRBV7-9 to TRBJ1-3, with 7 nucleotides matching TRBD1. The trim removed 7 bases at V and 0 bases at J, leaving 6 bases unmatched. CDR1 and CDR2 (germline): SEHNR, FQNEAQ (reference sequence). CDR3 length equals 15 residues. CDR3 sequence: CASNPGQVSGNTIYF. The CDR3 region has the DNA TGTGCCAGCAACCCCGGACAGGTCTCTGGAAACACCATATATTTT. Supplemented by reference TRBV7-9 and TRBJ1-3, the full variable domain reads DTGVSQNPRHKITKRGQNVTFRCDPISEHNRLYWYRQTLGQGPEFLTYFQNEAQLEKSRLLSDRFSAERPKGSFSTLEIQRTEQGDSAMYLCASNPGQVSGNTIYFGEGSWLTVV.

The rearrangement joins TRBV19 to TRBJ2-1, with TRBD2 identical over 9 bases. CDR3 size: 15 residues. V trimming: 1 base; J trimming: 2 bases; junction bases outside the gene matches: 0. From germline, CDR1 is LNHDA and CDR2 SQIVND (reference sequence). CDR3 protein: CASSIASGAYNEQFF. The CDR3 DNA reads as TGTGCCAGTAGTATAGCTAGCGGGGCCTACAATGAGCAGTTCTTC.

V is TRBV27 and J is TRBJ2-7; either TRBD1 or TRBD2 may fit D (5 bases each). Deletions cut 6 bases from V and 0 bases from J, with 21 bases between. The V gene's germline CDR1 is MNHEY and CDR2 SMNVEV (reference sequence). This CDR3 is 17 amino acids long. The CDR3 sequence is CASSSTPPGRTSYEQYF. CDR3 DNA: TGTGCCAGCAGCTCTACACCGCCGGGACGAACCTCCTACGAGCAGTACTTC.

This chain joins TRBV12-5 and TRBJ2-3; 11 bases are shared with TRBD1. The CDR3 has 15 amino acids. The trim removed 6 bases at V and 5 bases at J, leaving 7 bases unmatched. CDR1 is LGHNT, CDR2 FRNRAP, per germline. CDR3 nucleotides: TGTGCTAGTGGACAAGGACAGGGGGCTGGAGATACGCAGTATTTT. Amino acids: CASGQGQGAGDTQYF.

The chain carries TRBV5-5 and TRBJ2-2, with D tentatively TRBD1 (6 bases). Trimming took off 4 bases at V and 1 base at J, with 11 bases between the two ends. This CDR3 has 15 residues. The germline V gene encodes CDR1 SGHKS and CDR2 YYEKEE (reference sequence). DNA of the CDR3: TGTGCCAGCAGCCCCTTGGGACAGAACACCGGGGAGCTGTTTTTT. Translating gives CASSPLGQNTGELFF.

V gene TRBV2 combines with J gene TRBJ2-5, with D unresolved. The V and J ends lost 6 bases and 5 bases respectively, with 13 bases between them. CDR3 length equals 13 residues. The V gene's germline CDR1 is SNHLY and CDR2 FYNNEI. The CDR3 region has the DNA TGTGCCAGCAGCACCGGGTCCGGGGAGACCCAGTACTTC. Translating gives CASSTGSGETQYF.

The chain joins TRBV6-5 to TRBJ1-2, with D possibly matching TRBD1 (5 bases). Germline values: CDR1 MNHEY, CDR2 SVGAGI. The V gene lost 6 bases and the J gene lost 3 bases, with 8 bases spanning the gap. The CDR3 runs to 12 residues. The CDR3 sequence is CASRRGDYGYTF. In DNA form, the CDR3 reads TGTGCCAGCAGGCGAGGGGACTATGGCTACACCTTC.

The rearrangement links TRBV29-1 to TRBJ2-2; D is ambiguous. The CDR3 sequence is 16 residues long. The germline CDR1 and CDR2 sequences are SQVTM and ANQGSEA. With 5 bases removed from V and 0 bases from J, the gap between germline ends came to 16 bases. The CDR3 DNA follows: TGCAGCGTTATCACCTCGGCAGGCCCGAACACCGGGGAGCTGTTTTTT. Protein product: CSVITSAGPNTGELFF.

The rearrangement links TRBV9 to TRBJ2-1; 11 bases map to TRBD2. Per the germline V gene, CDR1 is SGDLS and CDR2 is YYNGEE. The CDR3 runs 15 residues. With 4 bases clipped from V and 0 bases from J, the junction kept 0 bases outside the gene matches. For the CDR3, the DNA is TGTGCCAGCAGCACTAGCGGGAGCTCCTACAATGAGCAGTTCTTC. Its protein product is CASSTSGSSYNEQFF.

The rearrangement links TRBV19 to TRBJ2-3, with 11 bases fitting TRBD2. This CDR3 contains 16 residues. With 10 bases clipped from V and 7 bases from J, the junction kept 16 bases outside the gene matches. Germline assignment: CDR1 LNHDA and CDR2 SQIVND (reference sequence). The CDR3 is CATRPLLAGGGNTQYF. The CDR3 coding sequence is TGTGCCACCCGGCCCCTGCTAGCGGGAGGTGGAAATACGCAGTATTTT.

This chain joins TRBV23-1 and TRBJ2-1; D might be TRBD2 (5 bases). TRBV23-1 counts as an open reading frame of uncertain function. This CDR3 region has 16 residues. V gave up 0 bases and J gave up 8 bases, with 17 bases separating them. The CDR3 bases are TGCGCCAGCAGTCAATCCCTCGATAGAGGACTGGATGAGCAGTTCTTC. The encoded protein is CASSQSLDRGLDEQFF.

The gene calls are TRBV28 and TRBJ2-7, with D tentatively TRBD1 (6 bases). The length of the CDR3 is 14 residues. Trimming took 5 bases from V and 3 from J, leaving 14 bases between them. Germline CDR1 and CDR2: MDHEN and SYDVKM. Written as DNA, the CDR3 is TGTGCCAGCAGTCTTCACAGGGCGGTCTACGAGCAGTACTTC. It translates to CASSLHRAVYEQYF.

This chain links TRBV19 with TRBJ1-3; D call uncertain. V lost 0 bases and J 2 bases, leaving 5 bases between the germline ends. The CDR3 sequence is 14 residues long. Germline V gene lookup returns CDR1 LNHDA and CDR2 SQIVND (reference sequence). Here the CDR3 DNA reads TGTGCCAGTAGTATAGAGGCTACTGGAAACACCATATATTTT. It is translated as CASSIEATGNTIYF.

The gene calls are TRBV2 and TRBJ2-1; D may be TRBD1 or TRBD2 (7 bases each). Germline loops: CDR1 SNHLY, CDR2 FYNNEI. With 6 bases removed from V and 9 bases from J, the gap between germline ends came to 15 bases. The CDR3 has 13 amino acids. The CDR3 DNA reads TGTGCCAGCAGACAGACAGGGAGGGTTGAGCAGTTCTTC. It encodes CASRQTGRVEQFF.

With regard to this clone: The identical CDR3 is also encoded by other nucleotide sequences in the sample. The rearrangement uses TRBV13 and TRBJ2-3, with no clear D. CDR1 PRHDT and CDR2 FYEKMQ come from the germline V gene (reference sequence). V gave up 0 bases and J gave up 1 base, with 5 bases separating them. CDR3 length: 14 residues. The CDR3 loop is CASSLGTGTDTQYF. As DNA, the CDR3 is TGTGCCAGCAGCTTAGGCACGGGCACAGATACGCAGTATTTT.

This clone was counted between two and nine times. J is TRBJ1-1 and V is TRBV18, with D perhaps TRBD1 (6 bases). The CDR3 runs to 14 residues. Trimming took off 6 bases at V and 2 bases at J, with 13 bases between the two ends. Germline-derived CDR1 and CDR2 are KGHSH and LQKENI. CDR3 in DNA: TGTGCCAGCTCGCTGGGGGCGGCCAACACTGAAGCTTTCTTT. It is translated as CASSLGAANTEAFF.

V gene TRBV15 combines with J gene TRBJ2-1, with 9 bases matching TRBD2. After removal of 0 bases from V and 7 bases from J, the junction contained 13 bases not matched to a gene. Germline CDR1 and CDR2: LNHNV and YYDKDF (reference sequence). The CDR3 runs 18 residues. CDR3 amino acids: CATSRDYKALAGKNEQFF. DNA of the CDR3: TGTGCCACCAGCAGAGATTATAAGGCCCTAGCGGGAAAGAATGAGCAGTTCTTC.

J is TRBJ1-2 and V is TRBV15; 10 positions match TRBD1. From germline, CDR1 is LNHNV and CDR2 YYDKDF (reference sequence). CDR3 length equals 15 residues. After removal of 3 bases from V and 7 bases from J, the junction contained 8 bases not matched to a gene. The CDR3 sequence is CATSSPRQGATGYTF. The CDR3 bases are TGTGCCACCAGCAGCCCGAGACAGGGGGCGACTGGCTACACCTTC. Together with reference TRBV15 and TRBJ1-2, the CDR3 gives the full variable domain: DAMVIQNPRYQVTQFGKPVTLSCSQTLNHNVMYWYQQKSSQAPKLLFHYYDKDFNNEADTPDNFQSRRPNTSFCFLDIRSPGLGDTAMYLCATSSPRQGATGYTFGSGTRLTVV.

This chain joins TRBV21-1 and TRBJ1-2; the DNA was not compared with TRBD1, the D call given in the table. TRBV21-1 has pseudogene status. CDR3 length: 15 residues. CDR3 loop: CASSNPDSTIYGYTF. CDR3 bases: TGTGCCAGCAGCAACCCGGACAGCACCATCTATGGCTACACCTTC.